This TCR beta chain was recorded in a study of CD8 T cells in ankylosing spondylitis. General study points: There was reportedly significant enrichment of clones that were disease-linked in matched ankylosing spondylitis synovial fluid.

TCRdb independently ran MiXCR on the 5' RACE reads; one entry per CDR3 protein. The sample contains about 40,000 distinct CDR3 sequences, more than 15% of which appear only once. This clonotype was detected only a few times. Its cognate antigen is unknown. Germline-derived CDR1 and CDR2 are LGHNA and YSLEER. V shed 0 bases and J 4 bases; nucleotides not matched to a gene: 7. This CDR3 has 17 residues. This chain connects TRBV4-3 to TRBJ2-1; TRBD1 matches at 9 bases. This receptor was identified in a male donor with ankylosing spondylitis or in good health (not recorded which). The sequenced sample consisted of blood. The CDR3 sequence is CASSQDVRQGGYNEQFF. The CDR3 DNA follows: TGCGCCAGCAGCCAAGATGTACGACAGGGGGGTTACAATGAGCAGTTCTTC.